The 30 T cell receptor beta chains below come from one sample, sequenced in a study of shared clonotypes between healthy human individuals. The naive CD8 subset, CD45RO-negative cells positively selected for CCR7, excluded terminally differentiated effector memory CD45RA+ cells. Using immunoSEQ multiplex PCR, the repertoire was profiled, and TCRdb retains in-frame clones only, with some absent. Of millions of clones listed, roughly 91% were seen once; the top ten hold 1.5% to 2%. The sample comprised naive CD8+ T cells from PBMCs. Every receptor here comes from a man in his late teens or twenties in good health. Some clones in this sample may be carry-over from other donors' samples.

V is TRBV7-6 and J is TRBJ2-1; 9 nucleotides agree with TRBD2. The CDR3 runs to 15 residues. Germline CDR1 is SGHVS and CDR2 is FNYEAQ. Trimming removed 3 bases from V and 6 bases from J; junction bases left unmatched: 6. The CDR3: CASSFTGLASNEQFF. DNA for the CDR3: TGTGCCAGCAGCTTTACGGGACTAGCATCCAATGAGCAGTTCTTC.

The chain combines TRBV29-1 with TRBJ2-1; 7 positions agree with TRBD2. Germline lookup yields CDR1 SQVTM and CDR2 ANQGSEA. The CDR3 length is 17 residues. V dropped 0 bases and J dropped 4; count of bases not matched to a gene: 12. The CDR3 loop is CSVEDELISGNYNEQFF. CDR3 DNA sequence: TGCAGCGTTGAAGATGAACTTATAAGCGGGAATTACAATGAGCAGTTCTTC.

The genes are TRBV9 and TRBJ2-1; TRBD2 aligns across 7 bases. The CDR3 sequence is 16 residues long. Germline CDR1 reads SGDLS; CDR2 reads YYNGEE. V lost 0 bases and J lost 0; bases outside the gene matches: 3. CDR3 DNA sequence: TGTGCCAGCAGCGTAGACTGGACTAGCTCCTACAATGAGCAGTTCTTC. Its protein product is CASSVDWTSSYNEQFF. Full variable domain (remainder filled in from reference TRBV9 and TRBJ2-1): DSGVTQTPKHLITATGQRVTLRCSPRSGDLSVYWYQQSLDQGLQFLIQYYNGEERAKGNILERFSAQQFPDLHSELNLSSLELGDSALYFCASSVDWTSSYNEQFFGPGTRLTVL.

V gene TRBV9 combines with J gene TRBJ2-7; TRBD2 matches at 11 bases. Germline V gene data show CDR1 as SGDLS and CDR2 as YYNGEE. V lost 4 bases and J lost 5; bases outside the gene matches: 8. CDR3 size: 15 residues. The CDR3, as DNA: TGTGCCAGCAGCTTGACTAGCGGGAAATCCGACGAGCAGTACTTC. Amino acid sequence: CASSLTSGKSDEQYF.

This clone was recorded only once. The CDR3 here is CASSYSGQNYEQYF. In nucleotides, the CDR3 is TGTGCCAGCAGTTACTCGGGACAGAACTACGAGCAGTACTTC. The rearrangement links TRBV6-6 to TRBJ2-7; 7 bases map to TRBD1. Germline-derived CDR1 and CDR2 are MNHNY and SVGAGI (reference sequence). CDR3 length: 14 residues. The trim removed 0 bases at V and 3 bases at J, leaving 2 bases unmatched.

The J gene is TRBJ1-5, the V gene TRBV19; D may be TRBD1 (5 bases). Germline assignment: CDR1 LNHDA and CDR2 SQIVND (reference sequence). CDR3 length: 16 amino acids. V was shortened by 7 bases and J by 0 bases, with 16 bases between the two germline ends. The CDR3 DNA sequence: TGTGCCAGTACCAAAAGGGGCGAATATAGCAATCAGCCCCAGCATTTT. Amino acid sequence: CASTKRGEYSNQPQHF.

This clone was found once. The chain is built from TRBV4-1 and TRBJ1-5, with no clear D. The CDR3 totals 16 residues. The V end was cut by 1 base, the J end by 2 bases, with 12 bases between. Germline V gives CDR1 MGHRA, CDR2 YSYEKL. CDR3 sequence (DNA): TGCGCCAGCAGCCAAGTTTTAAGGAAAGGCAATCAGCCCCAGCATTTT. Its protein product is CASSQVLRKGNQPQHF.

About this clone itself: The CDR3 carries no conserved terminal phenylalanine or tryptophan, so it likely arises from a read error. The limits of the CDR3 on the DNA are not certain, so only TCRdb's listed CDR3 is given. This chain links TRBV29-1 with TRBJ1-1. The CDR3 has 8 residues if both end residues are counted. Germline assignment: CDR1 SQVTM and CDR2 ANQGSEA. Here the CDR3 reads CSVAGGET.

The V call is TRBV9, the J call TRBJ2-5; possible D gene TRBD1, 5 bases. Trimming pared 4 bases from V and 1 base from J, leaving 8 bases between. This CDR3 contains 13 residues. Germline V gene data show CDR1 as SGDLS and CDR2 as YYNGEE. This chain's CDR3 is CASSRDSQETQYF. The CDR3 nucleotides read TGTGCCAGCAGCCGAGACAGCCAAGAGACCCAGTACTTC. The full variable domain, its missing parts supplied by reference TRBV9 and TRBJ2-5, is DSGVTQTPKHLITATGQRVTLRCSPRSGDLSVYWYQQSLDQGLQFLIQYYNGEERAKGNILERFSAQQFPDLHSELNLSSLELGDSALYFCASSRDSQETQYFGPGTRLLVL.

Of note for this clone: Other DNA sequences in the same sample also yield this CDR3. This chain joins TRBV5-4 and TRBJ2-7, with 9 bases identical to TRBD2. V shed 4 bases, J shed 3 bases, and the junction held 5 bases outside the gene matches. Germline-derived CDR1 and CDR2 are SGHNT and YYREEE (reference sequence). The CDR3 totals 14 residues. The DNA of the CDR3 is TGTGCCAGCAGCCCGGGACTAGCTGTCTACGAGCAGTACTTC. Translation: CASSPGLAVYEQYF. Looking up the rest from reference TRBV5-4 and TRBJ2-7 gives the full variable domain: ETGVTQSPTHLIKTRGQQVTLRCSSQSGHNTVSWYQQALGQGPQFIFQYYREEENGRGNFPPRFSGLQFPNYSSELNVNALELDDSALYLCASSPGLAVYEQYFGPGTRLTVT.

Only one count was recorded for this clone. The chain recombines TRBV6-6 with TRBJ2-1; TRBD2 is a possible D gene (5 bases). Germline V lookup: CDR1 MNHNY, CDR2 SVGAGI (reference sequence). Trimming removed 7 bases from V and 2 bases from J, with 12 bases in between. The CDR3 contains 14 residues. CDR3 amino acids: CASIKDSTYNEQFF. CDR3 sequence (DNA): TGTGCCAGCATCAAGGACTCAACCTACAATGAGCAGTTCTTC.

The CDR3: CASSFPQAGEQFF. The CDR3 DNA sequence: TGTGCCAGCAGTTTCCCCCAGGCGGGTGAGCAGTTCTTC. The V gene is TRBV7-9, the J gene TRBJ2-1; weak D call: TRBD2 (5 bases). The V gene's germline CDR1 is SEHNR and CDR2 FQNEAQ (reference sequence). This CDR3 region has 13 residues. V was cut by 6 bases and J by 9 bases, with 15 bases left in between. Together with reference TRBV7-9 and TRBJ2-1, the CDR3 gives the full variable domain: DTGVSQNPRHKITKRGQNVTFRCDPISEHNRLYWYRQTLGQGPEFLTYFQNEAQLEKSRLLSDRFSAERPKGSFSTLEIQRTEQGDSAMYLCASSFPQAGEQFFGPGTRLTVL.

The V gene is TRBV27, the J gene TRBJ2-7; D gene unclear. From germline, CDR1 is MNHEY and CDR2 SMNVEV (reference sequence). The CDR3 consists of 17 residues. The V gene lost 5 bases and the J gene lost 0 bases, with 20 bases spanning the gap. DNA of the CDR3: TGTGCCAGCAGTCCAAATCAGACCCCTACCCTCTCCTACGAGCAGTACTTC. Residues: CASSPNQTPTLSYEQYF.

The rearrangement links TRBV29-1 to TRBJ2-4, with 7 bases aligning to TRBD1. Trimming took 6 bases from V and 4 from J; bases not matched to a gene: 12. CDR1 is SQVTM, CDR2 ANQGSEA, per germline. The CDR3 is 15 residues long. The CDR3 DNA reads TGCAGCGTGATATACAGGGGCGATTTAAAAAACATTCAGTACTTC. Protein product: CSVIYRGDLKNIQYF.

The gene calls are TRBV19 and TRBJ2-1; TRBD2 agrees at 7 bases. Trimming removed 8 bases from V and 5 bases from J; junction bases left unmatched: 12. Germline V gene lookup returns CDR1 LNHDA and CDR2 SQIVND (reference sequence). CDR3 size: 15 residues. This CDR3 is CASSAPTSTNNEQFF. The CDR3 bases are TGTGCCAGTTCTGCCCCGACTAGCACCAACAATGAGCAGTTCTTC. Together with reference TRBV19 and TRBJ2-1, the CDR3 gives the full variable domain: DGGITQSPKYLFRKEGQNVTLSCEQNLNHDAMYWYRQDPGQGLRLIYYSQIVNDFQKGDIAEGYSVSREKKESFPLTVTSAQKNPTAFYLCASSAPTSTNNEQFFGPGTRLTVL.

The chain joins TRBV28 to TRBJ2-5, with D maybe TRBD1 (5 bases). Trimming shortened V by 5 bases and J by 10 bases, and 14 bases separated the two germline ends. The CDR3 runs to 12 residues. Germline CDR1 is MDHEN and CDR2 is SYDVKM. The CDR3 here is CASSRLRVNQYF. Here the CDR3 DNA reads TGTGCCAGCAGTCGCCTCAGGGTGAACCAGTACTTC. The entire variable domain, with the rest obtained from reference TRBV28 and TRBJ2-5, is as follows: DVKVTQSSRYLVKRTGEKVFLECVQDMDHENMFWYRQDPGLGLRLIYFSYDVKMKEKGDIPEGYSVSREKKERFSLILESASTNQTSMYLCASSRLRVNQYFGPGTRLLVL.

V is TRBV7-2 and J is TRBJ2-5, with 14 positions matching TRBD2. This CDR3 has 19 residues. The germline V gene encodes CDR1 SGHTA and CDR2 FQGNSA. The V and J ends lost 3 bases and 5 bases, in that order; junction bases with no gene match: 14. CDR3 protein: CASSLRGAGTSGSWETQYF. In DNA form, the CDR3 reads TGTGCCAGCAGCTTGAGGGGGGCCGGGACTAGCGGGAGCTGGGAGACCCAGTACTTC.

This clone was picked up one time. The chain links TRBV28 to TRBJ1-2; perhaps TRBD1 as D (5 bases). The germline V and J ends were trimmed by 6 bases and 3 bases, with 17 bases remaining between them. Germline V gives CDR1 MDHEN, CDR2 SYDVKM. CDR3 length equals 15 residues. The CDR3, as DNA: TGTGCCAGCAGCATACAGGCTGCCTGGGACTATGGCTACACCTTC. Translated: CASSIQAAWDYGYTF.

V and J are TRBV16 and TRBJ1-2; D not resolved. The CDR3 is 14 residues long. V shed 3 bases and J shed 2 bases, with 10 bases lying between them. Germline V gene data show CDR1 as KGHSY and CDR2 as FQNENV. CDR3 coding DNA: TGTGCCAGCAGCCAGGGATGGGGAAACTATGGCTACACCTTC. Its protein product is CASSQGWGNYGYTF.

This clone was counted only a few times. In the same sample, other DNA sequences code for this CDR3. V and J are TRBV14 and TRBJ1-1; D is unclear. Trimming pared 0 bases from V and 1 base from J, leaving 3 bases between. There are 13 residues in the CDR3. Germline loops: CDR1 SGHDN, CDR2 FVKESK. The CDR3 loop reads CASSQDPNTEAFF. CDR3 DNA: TGTGCCAGCAGCCAAGACCCGAACACTGAAGCTTTCTTT. Looking up the rest from reference TRBV14 and TRBJ1-1 gives the full variable domain: EAGVTQFPSHSVIEKGQTVTLRCDPISGHDNLYWYRRVMGKEIKFLLHFVKESKQDESGMPNNRFLAERTGGTYSTLKVQPAELEDSGVYFCASSQDPNTEAFFGQGTRLTVV.

The gene calls are TRBV28 and TRBJ1-1; 7 nucleotides line up with TRBD1. The CDR3 runs to 15 residues. The germline CDR1 and CDR2 sequences are MDHEN and SYDVKM. Trimming cost V 5 bases and J 3 bases; bases outside gene matches: 9. The CDR3 DNA is TGTGCCAGCAGTGTTGGACGGACAGGCGACACTGAAGCTTTCTTT. Its protein is CASSVGRTGDTEAFF.

The chain employs TRBV6-6 and TRBJ1-5; 8 nucleotides line up with TRBD1. CDR3 length: 14 amino acids. V was pared by 6 bases and J by 4 bases, with 5 bases of the junction left unmatched. CDR1 MNHNY and CDR2 SVGAGI come from the germline V gene (reference sequence). In DNA form, the CDR3 reads TGTGCCAGCAGCGATGACAGGGGAAATCAGCCCCAGCATTTT. It is translated as CASSDDRGNQPQHF.

This clone was recorded once. V and J are TRBV28 and TRBJ2-1; TRBD2 agrees at 11 bases. Germline V gene sequence: CDR1 MDHEN, CDR2 SYDVKM. Trimming at V came to 2 bases and at J to 4 bases, leaving 16 bases not matched to a gene. The CDR3 loop spans 20 amino acids. CDR3 nucleotides: TGTGCCAGCAGTTTAGTCGGCAACCTGGGACTAGCGGCTGATTACAATGAGCAGTTCTTC. Translating it yields CASSLVGNLGLAADYNEQFF.

The chain couples TRBV4-1 to TRBJ2-3, with 9 nucleotides matching TRBD2. V lost 4 bases and J lost 6; bases outside the gene matches: 11. The CDR3 spans 16 residues. Germline-derived CDR1 and CDR2 are MGHRA and YSYEKL. The CDR3 DNA follows: TGCGCCAGCAGCCTGTTTGCGGGAGGGCCGGGGGATACGCAGTATTTT. It codes for CASSLFAGGPGDTQYF.

This chain joins TRBV10-2 and TRBJ2-7; no reliable D call. Germline lookup yields CDR1 WSHSY and CDR2 SAAADI. This CDR3 is 13 amino acids long. V lost 3 bases to trimming and J lost 2 bases, with 8 bases between them. The CDR3 sequence: CASSDRNPYEQYF. The CDR3 DNA sequence: TGCGCCAGCAGTGATAGGAATCCCTACGAGCAGTACTTC.

This chain uses TRBV29-1 with TRBJ1-1; D is unresolved. Between the trimmed V and J ends, which lost 6 bases and 11 bases, there was a span of 19 bases. CDR1 is SQVTM and CDR2 is ANQGSEA in the germline V gene. The CDR3 is made up of 12 amino acids. The CDR3 loop is CSVLPPRFGAFF. CDR3 in DNA: TGCAGCGTGCTCCCCCCCCGGTTCGGGGCTTTCTTT.

The V call is TRBV7-9, the J call TRBJ2-1; perhaps TRBD2 as D (6 bases). The CDR3 runs 15 residues. V lost 3 bases to trimming and J lost 2 bases, with 11 bases between them. CDR1 is SEHNR, CDR2 FQNEAQ, per germline (reference sequence). The CDR3 DNA follows: TGTGCCAGCAGCTTCGGGACTTCGCCCTACAATGAGCAGTTCTTC. This translates into CASSFGTSPYNEQFF.

The chain combines TRBV7-8 with TRBJ2-7; D call uncertain. The V gene's germline CDR1 is SGHVS and CDR2 FQNEAQ. Deletions cut 5 bases from V and 7 bases from J, with 9 bases between. The CDR3 runs to 11 residues. The DNA of the CDR3 is TGTGCCAGCAGCCAAGATCTAGAGCAGTACTTC. As protein: CASSQDLEQYF.

This sequence joins TRBV4-3 and TRBJ2-5; 10 nucleotides line up with TRBD2. The J call is in doubt because the DNA end fits TRBJ2-7 better. Per germline, CDR1 LGHNA and CDR2 YSLEER. The CDR3 is made up of 15 amino acids. The CDR3 here is CASSPRTSGAYEQYF. For the CDR3, the DNA is TGCGCCAGCAGCCCGCGGACTAGCGGCGCCTACGAGCAGTACTTC.

This rearrangement joins TRBV5-1 to TRBJ1-1; D not resolved. The germline V and J ends were trimmed by 0 bases and 10 bases, with 10 bases remaining between them. The CDR3 loop spans 12 amino acids. Germline V gene sequence: CDR1 SGHRS, CDR2 YFSETQ. CDR3 loop: CASSLGSSAAFF. In DNA form, the CDR3 reads TGCGCCAGCAGCTTGGGTAGTTCGGCAGCTTTCTTT.